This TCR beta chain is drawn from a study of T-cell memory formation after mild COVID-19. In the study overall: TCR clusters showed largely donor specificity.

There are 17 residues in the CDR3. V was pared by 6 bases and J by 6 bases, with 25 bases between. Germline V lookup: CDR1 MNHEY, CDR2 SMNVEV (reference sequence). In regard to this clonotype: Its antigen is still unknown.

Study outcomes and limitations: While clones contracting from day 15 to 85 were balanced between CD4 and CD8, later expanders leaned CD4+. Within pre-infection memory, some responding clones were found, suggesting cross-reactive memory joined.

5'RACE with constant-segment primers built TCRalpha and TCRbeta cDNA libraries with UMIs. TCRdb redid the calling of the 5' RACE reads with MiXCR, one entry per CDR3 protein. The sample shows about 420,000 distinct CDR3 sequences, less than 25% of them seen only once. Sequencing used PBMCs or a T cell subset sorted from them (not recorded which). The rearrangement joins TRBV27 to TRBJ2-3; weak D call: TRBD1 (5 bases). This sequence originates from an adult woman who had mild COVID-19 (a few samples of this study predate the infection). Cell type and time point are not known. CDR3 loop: CASRRQTDVRDLDTQYF. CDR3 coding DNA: TGTGCCAGCAGACGACAAACAGACGTCAGGGATCTCGATACGCAGTATTTT.